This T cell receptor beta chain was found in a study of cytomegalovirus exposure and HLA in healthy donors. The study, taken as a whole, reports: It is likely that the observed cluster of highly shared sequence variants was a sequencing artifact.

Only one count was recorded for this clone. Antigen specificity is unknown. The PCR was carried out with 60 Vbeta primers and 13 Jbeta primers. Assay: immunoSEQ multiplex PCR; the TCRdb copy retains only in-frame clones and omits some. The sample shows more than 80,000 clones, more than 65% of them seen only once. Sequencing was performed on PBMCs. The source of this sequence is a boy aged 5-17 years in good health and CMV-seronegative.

CDR3 amino acids: CASSYGRGSYEQYF. In nucleotides, the CDR3 is TGTGCCAGCAGTTACGGCAGGGGATCCTACGAGCAGTACTTC. This chain uses TRBV6-5 with TRBJ2-7; the D gene is possibly TRBD1 (6 bases). Germline CDR1 is MNHEY and CDR2 is SVGAGI. With 2 bases removed from V and 1 base from J, the gap between germline ends came to 9 bases. This CDR3 is 14 amino acids long.